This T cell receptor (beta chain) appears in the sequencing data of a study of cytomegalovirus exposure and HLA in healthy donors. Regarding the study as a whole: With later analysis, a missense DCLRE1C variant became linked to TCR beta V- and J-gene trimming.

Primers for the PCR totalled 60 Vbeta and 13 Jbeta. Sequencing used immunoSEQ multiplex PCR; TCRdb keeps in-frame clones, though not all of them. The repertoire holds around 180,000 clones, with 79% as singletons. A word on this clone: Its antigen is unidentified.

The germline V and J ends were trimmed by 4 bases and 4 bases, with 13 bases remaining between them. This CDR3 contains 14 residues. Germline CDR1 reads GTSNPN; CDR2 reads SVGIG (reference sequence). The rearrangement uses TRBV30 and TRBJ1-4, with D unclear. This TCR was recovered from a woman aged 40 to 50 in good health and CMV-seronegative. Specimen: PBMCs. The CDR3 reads CAWINPGNNEKLFF. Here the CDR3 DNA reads TGTGCCTGGATTAATCCGGGAAATAATGAAAAACTGTTTTTT. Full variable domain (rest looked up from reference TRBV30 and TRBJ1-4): SQTIHQWPATLVQPVGSPLSLECTVEGTSNPNLYWYRQAAGRGLQLLFYSVGIGQISSEVPQNLSASRPQDRQFILSSKKLLLSDSGFYLCAWINPGNNEKLFFGSGTQLSVL.